This note documents a single T cell receptor beta chain sequence. Its specificity is not known. Every patient was affected by relapse after autologous stem cell transplantation, while exposure to brentuximab vedotin was not uniform. Negative selection with magnetic separation was used to purify CD4+ T cells from thawed PBMCs. This record belongs to a study of PD-1 blockade in classical Hodgkin lymphoma. Study outcomes and limitations: Reports described newly diagnosed patients as having lower baseline TCR diversity than healthy donors. Whereas CD4+ TCR diversity had risen significantly by C4D1, CD8+ TCR diversity had not.

Trimming took 0 bases from V and 3 from J; bases not matched to a gene: 8. The V gene's germline CDR1 is LGHNA and CDR2 YSLEER. The CDR3 consists of 17 residues. Clones were read by immunoSEQ multiplex PCR, and TCRdb kept only the in-frame ones, dropping some. The table has around 2,600 clones, approximately 83% seen once. The sequencing here drew on CD4+ T cells from blood, taken at baseline. The chain is built from TRBV4-3 and TRBJ1-5; 7 positions agree with TRBD1. The receptor comes from a human donor with classical Hodgkin lymphoma. CDR3 DNA sequence: TGCGCCAGCAGCCAAGAAGGCGGAGGGGGCTCCAATCAGCCCCAGCATTTT. As protein: CASSQEGGGGSNQPQHF.